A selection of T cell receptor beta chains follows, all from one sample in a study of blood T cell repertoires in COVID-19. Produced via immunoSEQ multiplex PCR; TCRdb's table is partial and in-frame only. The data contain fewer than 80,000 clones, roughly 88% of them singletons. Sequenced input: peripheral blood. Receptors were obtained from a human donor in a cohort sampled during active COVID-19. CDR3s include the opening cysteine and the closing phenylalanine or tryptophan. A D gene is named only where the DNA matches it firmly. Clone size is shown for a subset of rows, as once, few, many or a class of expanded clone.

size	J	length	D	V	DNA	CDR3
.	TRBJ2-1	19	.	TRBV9	TGTGCCAGCAGCGTAGACTTACTATTGGTAACAGGATCCACCAATGAGCAGTTCTTC	CASSVDLLLVTGSTNEQFF
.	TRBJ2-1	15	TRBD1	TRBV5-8	TGTGCCAGCAGCCCCGGACAGGGGGGCTACAATGAGCAGTTCTTC	CASSPGQGGYNEQFF
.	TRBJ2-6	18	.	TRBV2	TGTGCCAGCAGTGAGAGGTGGGTTCTGCTATCTGGGGCCAACGTCCTGACTTTC	CASSERWVLLSGANVLTF
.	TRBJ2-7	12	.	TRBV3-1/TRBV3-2	TGTGCCAGCAGCCAAGATACTCGGGAGCAGTACTTC	CASSQDTREQYF
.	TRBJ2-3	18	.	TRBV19	TGTGCCAGTATCCCGACGGGGGATTTGTGGGGCCATGCAGATACGCAGTATTTT	CASIPTGDLWGHADTQYF
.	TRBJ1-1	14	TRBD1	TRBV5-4	TGTGCCAGCAGCTTAGGGGGACAGGGGGCTGAAGCTTTCTTT	CASSLGGQGAEAFF
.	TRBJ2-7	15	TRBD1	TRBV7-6	TGTGCCAGCAGCTGGGACAGGGAGCAAGTCTACGAGCAGTACTTC	CASSWDREQVYEQYF
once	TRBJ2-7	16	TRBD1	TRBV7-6	TGTGCCAGCAGCTTAGGAGCCGGGACAGGGAGTTACGAGCAGTACTTC	CASSLGAGTGSYEQYF
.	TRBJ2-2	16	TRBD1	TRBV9	TGTGCCAGCAGCTTGCGGACAGGGCAGAACACCGGGGAGCTGTTTTTT	CASSLRTGQNTGELFF
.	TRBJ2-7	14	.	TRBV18	TGTGCCAGCTCACCATCTAGGACAGTCTACGAGCAGTACTTC	CASSPSRTVYEQYF
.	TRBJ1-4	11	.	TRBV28	TGTGCCAGCAGTCGGGGTGAAAAACTGTTTTTT	CASSRGEKLFF
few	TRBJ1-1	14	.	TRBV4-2	TGTGCCAGCAGCCAAGATCAACAGAACACTGAAGCTTTCTTT	CASSQDQQNTEAFF
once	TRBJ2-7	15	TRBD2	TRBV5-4	TGTGCCAGCAGCCCCAACCTACTAGCGCGGTCCGAGCAGTACTTC	CASSPNLLARSEQYF
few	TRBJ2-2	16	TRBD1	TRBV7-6	TGTGCCAGCAGCTCGCCGGGACAGACGTTAGCCGGGGAGCTGTTTTTT	CASSSPGQTLAGELFF
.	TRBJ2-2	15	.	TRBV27	TGTGCCAGCAGTTTACACTACCCGGGCACCGGGGAGCTGTTTTTT	CASSLHYPGTGELFF
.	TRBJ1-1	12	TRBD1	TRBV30	TGTGCCGGACAGGGTATGAACACTGAAGCTTTCTTT	CAGQGMNTEAFF
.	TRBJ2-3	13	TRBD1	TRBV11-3	TGTGCCAGCAGCGGGGACAGGGGAGATACGCAGTATTTT	CASSGDRGDTQYF
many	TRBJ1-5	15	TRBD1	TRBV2	TGTGCCAGCAAACCCTACAGGGGTATAGATCAGCCCCAGCATTTT	CASKPYRGIDQPQHF
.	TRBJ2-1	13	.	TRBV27	TGTGCCAGCAGTTTTTTGGGGGCTAATGAGCAGTTCTTC	CASSFLGANEQFF
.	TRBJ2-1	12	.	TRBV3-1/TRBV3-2	TGTGCCAGCAGTGACAGCACCTTGGGGCAGTTCTTC	CASSDSTLGQFF
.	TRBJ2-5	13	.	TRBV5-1	TGCGCCAGCAGCTCTCAGGGCCAAGAGACCCAGTACTTC	CASSSQGQETQYF
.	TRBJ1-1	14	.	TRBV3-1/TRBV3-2	TGTGCCAGCAGCCCAGGCCCGGTTACCCCCGAAGCTTTCTTT	CASSPGPVTPEAFF
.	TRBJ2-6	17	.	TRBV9	TGTGCCAGCAGCGTAGGCAGGGAAACCTCTGGGGCCAACGTCCTGACTTTC	CASSVGRETSGANVLTF
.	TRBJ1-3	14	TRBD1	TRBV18	TGTGCCAGCTCACAGGGGGCGTCTGGAAACACCATATATTTT	CASSQGASGNTIYF
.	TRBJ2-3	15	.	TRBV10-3	TGTGCCACCGCCGAGGCGGCAGAGCTCACAGATACGCAGTATTTT	CATAEAAELTDTQYF
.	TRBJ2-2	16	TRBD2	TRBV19	TGTGCCAGTAGTATTCGACTAGCGGGGCACACCGGGGAGCTGTTTTTT	CASSIRLAGHTGELFF
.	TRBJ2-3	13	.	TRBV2	TGTGCCAGCAGTGATGTGGCCACAGATACGCAGTATTTT	CASSDVATDTQYF
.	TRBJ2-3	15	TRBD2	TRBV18	TGTGCCAGCTCACCCGGGACTAGCATCGTAGATACGCAGTATTTT	CASSPGTSIVDTQYF
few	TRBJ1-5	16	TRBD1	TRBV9	TGTGCCAGCAGCCCCACCCGGGACAGGTGGGATCAGCCCCAGCATTTT	CASSPTRDRWDQPQHF
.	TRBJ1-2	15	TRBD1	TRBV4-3	TGCGCCAGCAGCCAAACAGGTCAGGGGGGATATGGCTACACCTTC	CASSQTGQGGYGYTF
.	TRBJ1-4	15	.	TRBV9	TGTGCCAGCAGCGTAGCTGCGGGAGGTAATGAAAAACTGTTTTTT	CASSVAAGGNEKLFF
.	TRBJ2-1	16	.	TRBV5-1	TGCGCCAGCAGCTCAGGGGCGGGAGTGGGGATAGATGAGCAGTTCTTC	CASSSGAGVGIDEQFF
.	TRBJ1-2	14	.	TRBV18	TGTGCCAGCTCACCACCTTCAGGGCAGAAAGGCTACACCTTC	CASSPPSGQKGYTF
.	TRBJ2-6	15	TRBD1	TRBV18	TGTGCCAGCTCACGACAGGGGGCTGGGGCCAACGTCCTGACTTTC	CASSRQGAGANVLTF
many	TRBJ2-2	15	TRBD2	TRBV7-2	TGTGCCAGCAGGCTCGGGGGGGAGGGCACCGGGGAGCTGTTTTTT	CASRLGGEGTGELFF
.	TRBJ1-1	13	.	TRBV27	TGTGCCAGCAGACAGGGTGGAAGGACTGAAGCTTTCTTT	CASRQGGRTEAFF
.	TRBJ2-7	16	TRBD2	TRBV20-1	TGCAGTGCTAGTGACCTGGGACTAGCGGGAGGGTACGAGCAGTACTTC	CSASDLGLAGGYEQYF
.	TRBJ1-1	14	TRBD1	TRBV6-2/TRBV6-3	TGTGCCAGCAGTTGGGGACAGGGGGCCACTGAAGCTTTCTTT	CASSWGQGATEAFF
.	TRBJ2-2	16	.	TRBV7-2	TGTGCCAGCAGCTTAGCCCCTGCGAGCGTGGCCGGGGAGCTGTTTTTT	CASSLAPASVAGELFF
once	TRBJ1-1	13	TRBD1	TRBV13	TGTGCCAGCAGCCCGGACAGGGACACTGAAGCTTTCTTT	CASSPDRDTEAFF
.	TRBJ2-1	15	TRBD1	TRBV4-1	TGCGCCAGCAGCCCTTCAGGGGGCTCCGTAAATGAGCAGTTCTTC	CASSPSGGSVNEQFF
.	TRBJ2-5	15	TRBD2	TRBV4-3	TGCGCCAGCAGCCACGGGACTAGGGGGTCAGAGACCCAGTACTTC	CASSHGTRGSETQYF
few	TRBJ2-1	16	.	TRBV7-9	TGTGCCAGCAGCTCCTATGTGGGAGGAGGCTACAATGAGCAGTTCTTC	CASSSYVGGGYNEQFF